This T cell receptor (beta chain) was sequenced in a study of OX40 agonist ivuxolimab in advanced cancers. For the wider study: Ivuxolimab was an agonistic, fully human IgG2 monoclonal antibody directed against OX40 (CD134), a costimulatory receptor. Intravenous ivuxolimab was administered to patients every 2 weeks at six dose levels: 0.01, 0.1, 0.3, 1.5, 3 and 10 mg/kg. Of the roughly 52 dose-escalation patients, hepatocellular carcinoma was present in approximately 20, melanoma in about 15, renal cell carcinoma in 9 and head and neck cancer in 9. The dose-escalation cohort was almost 85% male with a mean age of about 54 years, ranging from 23 to 79. Prior anti-PD-1, anti-PD-L1 or anti-CTLA-4 therapy was permitted, and checkpoint inhibitors had been received by about 36% of dose-escalation patients. Partial responses occurred in three dose-escalation patients, of whom one had hepatocellular carcinoma and two had cutaneous melanoma. Peripheral TCRbeta sequencing aimed to test whether ivuxolimab altered TCR sequence diversity and caused clonal T-cell expansion. The monotherapy dose-escalation portion (N ≈ 52 patients) of the phase I ivuxolimab trial is reported in the paper. Broad study findings and their caveats: At doses of 0.1 to 3.0 mg/kg, clonal expansion of both CD4+ and CD8+ blood T cells was observed from baseline to week 6. Antigen specificity was not determined for the clonally expanded peripheral T cells. Low levels of normalized T-cell clonal expansion were also seen in some patients who did not respond. After ivuxolimab, CD8+ T cells had more expanded clones than CD4+ T cells on average. In partial responders in the 0.1-3.0 mg/kg groups, normalized peripheral clonal expansion was found to be among the lowest, especially among CD8+ T cells.

As regards this clone: The specificity of this receptor is unknown. No base quality information exists; no much larger clone differs at one position.

The trial excluded patients who had a history of autoimmune disease or were on systemic immunosuppression. Peripheral blood for TCR sequencing was collected from all dose cohorts at baseline, on cycle 4 day 1, and on cycle 7 day 1. Samples came from an open-label, multicenter, first-in-human phase I dose-escalation trial of ivuxolimab. Adults with locally advanced or metastatic head and neck squamous cell, hepatocellular, melanoma or renal cell carcinoma were enrolled in the trial. Before TCR sequencing, CD4+ T cells and CD8+ T cells from peripheral blood were sorted into separate populations. The CDR3, cysteine through phenylalanine, is 16 amino acids long. The CDR3 DNA has 48 bases and is translated from base 1. Reading the germline V gene (reference sequence) gives CDR1 LNHNV and CDR2 YYDKDF. Trimming takes 3 bases from V and 3 bases from J, and the germline ends sit 14 bases apart. For sequencing of the TCRbeta CDR3 region, genomic DNA was extracted from the sorted cells. The immunoSEQ Assay was used for sequencing of TCRbeta CDR3 regions. TCRdb re-hosts the immuneACCESS table, in-frame sequences only. Its copies lack some clones; in the studies checked, an unresolved V gene accounts for under half of them, and the cause for the rest is not known. The sample data list 30,000 or so clones, and around 83% of these were observed just once. Approximately 21% of the sample lies in the top ten.

This TCR was recovered from an adult with an advanced solid tumor such as melanoma, head and neck, liver or kidney cancer. This sample comprised CD4+ or CD8+ T cells sorted from blood, obtained in a trial of the OX40 agonist ivuxolimab. Recombination joined TRBV15 with TRBJ2-2; TRBD2 is perhaps the D gene, given 5 matching bases. The DNA reads as follows: TGTGCCACCAGCAGCAATAGCGAGAGGGACACCGGGGAGCTGTTTTTT. This is translated as CATSSNSERDTGELFF.